Following are 29 T cell receptor beta chains from one sample sequenced in a study of lymphopenia after photon versus proton radiotherapy. Clones were read by immunoSEQ multiplex PCR, and TCRdb kept only the in-frame ones, dropping some. Of 150,000 to 200,000 clones listed, approximately 91% are singletons. The sequencing used peripheral blood, collected from a patient treated with photon-based radiotherapy. The origin of the receptors is a man in his fifties with gastric cancer.

The J gene is TRBJ1-2, the V gene TRBV18; TRBD1 might be the D (5 bases). The V gene's germline CDR1 is KGHSH and CDR2 LQKENI. The CDR3 is 13 residues long. V lost 5 bases, J lost 5 bases, and 12 bases lay in between. The DNA of the CDR3 is TGTGCCAGCTCAATCACGAAGGGGTATGGCTACACCTTC. Protein: CASSITKGYGYTF.

The gene calls are TRBV6-4 and TRBJ2-7; 9 nucleotides align to TRBD1. CDR1 and CDR2 (germline): MRHNA, SNTAGT. The V gene end was trimmed by 4 bases and the J gene end by 6 bases; junction bases not matched to a gene: 4. The CDR3 contains 13 residues. The CDR3 nucleotides are TGTGCCAGCAGTGCGGGACAGGGCTGCGAGCAGTACTTC. It specifies CASSAGQGCEQYF.

This clone was observed once. V usage is TRBV19 and J usage is TRBJ2-1; TRBD1 matches at 8 bases. V lost 7 bases to trimming and J lost 6 bases; unmatched junction nucleotides: 5. CDR1 and CDR2 from the germline V gene are LNHDA and SQIVND (reference sequence). The CDR3 is made up of 13 amino acids. CDR3 in DNA: TGTGCCAGTACCCGGACAGGGCGCAATGAGCAGTTCTTC. It encodes CASTRTGRNEQFF.

The rearrangement joins TRBV5-8 to TRBJ2-5; tentatively, D is TRBD1 or TRBD2 (5 bases each). Per germline, CDR1 SGHTS and CDR2 YDEGEE. V gave up 5 bases and J gave up 5 bases, with 19 bases separating them. The CDR3 totals 15 residues. This CDR3 reads CASRTGTPWLETQYF. Here the CDR3 DNA reads TGTGCCAGCAGAACCGGGACCCCGTGGTTGGAGACCCAGTACTTC. Based on the CDR3 plus reference TRBV5-8 and TRBJ2-5, the full variable domain is EAGVTQSPTHLIKTRGQQATLRCSPISGHTSVYWYQQALGLGLQFLLWYDEGEERNRGNFPPRFSGRQFPNYSSELNVNALELEDSALYLCASRTGTPWLETQYFGPGTRLLVL.

The rearrangement uses TRBV6-1 and TRBJ2-7, with TRBD2 matching 10 bases. The CDR3 runs to 14 residues. Germline values: CDR1 MNHNS, CDR2 SASEGT. Losses at the gene ends were 8 bases for V and 2 bases for J; bases not matched to a gene: 6. The CDR3, as DNA: TGTGCCAGCGGGGGACTAGCGAATACCTACGAGCAGTACTTC. Translated, it gives CASGGLANTYEQYF.

This clone appeared once. The V call is TRBV18, the J call TRBJ2-3, with 7 bases fitting TRBD2. Trimming took 1 base from V and 4 from J; bases not matched to a gene: 5. The CDR3 extends over 15 amino acids. Looked up from germline, CDR1 is KGHSH and CDR2 is LQKENI. CDR3 sequence (DNA): TGTGCCAGCTCACCACTAGGACTAGAAGCAGATACGCAGTATTTT. Translation gives CASSPLGLEADTQYF.

CDR3 DNA: TGTGCCAGCAGTACGGGACCGACTAGCACAGATACGCAGTATTTT. It is translated as CASSTGPTSTDTQYF. The chain recombines TRBV2 with TRBJ2-3; D may correspond to TRBD1 or TRBD2 (5 bases each). V dropped 5 bases and J dropped 0 bases, with 12 bases sitting between them. Germline V gene lookup returns CDR1 SNHLY and CDR2 FYNNEI. CDR3 length: 15 residues.

The V gene is TRBV30, the J gene TRBJ1-4; TRBD1 aligns across 10 bases. Trimming took 5 bases from V and 8 from J; bases not matched to a gene: 5. Germline values: CDR1 GTSNPN, CDR2 SVGIG (reference sequence). This CDR3 region has 13 residues. CDR3 region: CAWATGGREKLFF. CDR3 nucleotide sequence: TGTGCCTGGGCGACAGGGGGCCGCGAAAAACTGTTTTTT.

DNA for the CDR3: TGCGCCAGCAGCCGATTAACAGGGGGCGAGGATGGCTACACCTTC. Amino acids: CASSRLTGGEDGYTF. V gene TRBV4-1 combines with J gene TRBJ1-2, with TRBD1 matching over 9 bases. V was pared by 4 bases and J by 6 bases, with 9 bases of the junction left unmatched. The CDR3 sequence is 15 residues long. Germline V lookup: CDR1 MGHRA, CDR2 YSYEKL.

The chain carries TRBV7-2 and TRBJ1-5, with D unclear. Trimming stripped 0 bases from V and 0 bases from J, with 3 bases between. Looked up from germline, CDR1 is SGHTA and CDR2 is FQGNSA. The CDR3 covers 14 residues. The CDR3 loop reads CASSLANSNQPQHF. The CDR3 DNA reads as TGTGCCAGCAGCTTAGCGAATAGCAATCAGCCCCAGCATTTT.

V usage is TRBV10-3 and J usage is TRBJ2-1; D assignment may be TRBD1 or TRBD2 (5 bases each). Germline-derived CDR1 and CDR2 are ENHRY and SYGVKD. Trimming shortened V by 2 bases and J by 3 bases, and 14 bases separated the two germline ends. The CDR3 is made up of 16 amino acids. CDR3 sequence: CAISERRVGDYNEQFF. The DNA of the CDR3 is TGTGCCATCAGTGAGCGAAGGGTGGGGGACTACAATGAGCAGTTCTTC.

This chain links TRBV5-6 with TRBJ1-2; 7 bases are a match to TRBD1. This CDR3 contains 15 residues. Trimming removed 4 bases from V and 0 bases from J; junction bases left unmatched: 6. Germline CDR1 SGHDT, CDR2 YYEEEE. The CDR3 DNA follows: TGTGCCAGCAGCCACCGGACAGGTTCTAACTATGGCTACACCTTC. This encodes CASSHRTGSNYGYTF.

This chain connects TRBV27 to TRBJ2-6; 11 bases line up with TRBD1. Per the germline V gene, CDR1 is MNHEY and CDR2 is SMNVEV (reference sequence). J lost 4 bases, V lost 6 bases, and 14 bases had no gene match. The CDR3 contains 19 residues. The CDR3 coding sequence is TGTGCCAGCAGACCACTCCCAGGACAGGGGGCAAGAGGGGCCAACGTCCTGACTTTC. Translating gives CASRPLPGQGARGANVLTF. Combining the CDR3 with reference TRBV27 and TRBJ2-6 gives the whole variable domain EAQVTQNPRYLITVTGKKLTVTCSQNMNHEYMSWYRQDPGLGLRQIYYSMNVEVTDKGDVPEGYKVSRKEKRNFPLILESPSPNQTSLYFCASRPLPGQGARGANVLTFGAGSRLTVL.

The sample holds one count of this clone. The rearrangement uses TRBV20-1 and TRBJ2-1; D remains unclear. This CDR3 has 11 amino acids. CDR1 is DFQATT, CDR2 SNEGSKA, per germline (reference sequence). Trimming cost V 6 bases and J 8 bases, with 11 bases left between them. This CDR3 reads CSAQISDEQFF. Written as DNA, the CDR3 is TGCAGTGCACAAATATCGGATGAGCAGTTCTTC.

This chain joins TRBV9 and TRBJ2-7, with 9 bases identical to TRBD2. The germline V gene encodes CDR1 SGDLS and CDR2 YYNGEE. The length of the CDR3 is 14 residues. Unmatched junction bases numbered 7, after V lost 3 bases and J lost 6 bases. The CDR3 DNA is TGTGCCAGCAGCGGCTATAGCGGGAGAGGCGAGCAGTACTTC. Translation gives CASSGYSGRGEQYF.

V gene TRBV5-5 combines with J gene TRBJ2-1, with D hard to call. Trimming removed 2 bases at V and 8 bases at J, with 5 bases between. Germline CDR1 SGHKS, CDR2 YYEKEE (reference sequence). CDR3 length equals 11 residues. Here the CDR3 DNA reads TGTGCCAGCAGCTTAGAAGATGAGCAGTTCTTC. It translates to CASSLEDEQFF.

The J gene is TRBJ1-2, the V gene TRBV6-6; 9 positions agree with TRBD1. In germline, CDR1 is MNHNY, CDR2 SVGAGI (reference sequence). With 4 bases clipped from V and 8 bases from J, the junction kept 5 bases outside the gene matches. The length of the CDR3 is 13 residues. The CDR3 protein is CASSLDRGGGYTF. In DNA, the CDR3 is TGTGCCAGCAGTTTGGACAGGGGAGGCGGCTACACCTTC.

This CDR3 reads CASSVGTGGRNTIYF. CDR3 in DNA: TGTGCCAGCAGCGTAGGGACAGGGGGTAGAAACACCATATATTTT. The chain links TRBV9 to TRBJ1-3; 10 bases fit TRBD1. In germline, CDR1 is SGDLS, CDR2 YYNGEE. V gave up 0 bases and J gave up 5 bases; unmatched junction bases: 2. The CDR3 has 15 amino acids.

This sequence joins TRBV15 and TRBJ2-2; possibly TRBD2 for D (7 bases). Trimming removed 5 bases from V and 2 bases from J, with 15 bases in between. There are 16 residues in the CDR3. Germline V lookup: CDR1 LNHNV, CDR2 YYDKDF (reference sequence). The CDR3 reads CATSPRGGVNTGELFF. CDR3 nucleotides: TGTGCCACCAGCCCAAGAGGGGGGGTCAACACCGGGGAGCTGTTTTTT.

The chain combines TRBV4-1 with TRBJ2-1, with TRBD2 matching over 7 bases. Per germline, CDR1 MGHRA and CDR2 YSYEKL. The J segment lost 6 bases and the V segment lost 0 bases, leaving 8 bases of the junction unmatched. The CDR3 is 16 residues long. CDR3 in DNA: TGCGCCAGCAGCCAAGACCCACCTAGCGGAGGCAATGAGCAGTTCTTC. It specifies CASSQDPPSGGNEQFF.

The CDR3 sequence is CASSLGIDHTDTQYF. The CDR3 DNA reads as TGTGCCAGCAGCTTAGGTATCGACCACACAGATACGCAGTATTTT. The rearrangement uses TRBV7-9 and TRBJ2-3; no definite D call. V lost 1 base, J lost 2 bases, and 10 bases lay in between. The CDR3 length is 15 residues. From germline, CDR1 is SEHNR and CDR2 FQNEAQ (reference sequence).

The sample holds one count of this clone. This chain uses TRBV27 with TRBJ2-3; 10 bases fit TRBD2. Germline V CDR1 and CDR2: MNHEY, SMNVEV (reference sequence). Trimming took 10 bases from V and 2 from J; bases not matched to a gene: 24. This CDR3 spans 20 amino acids. The CDR3, as DNA: TGTGCCAATCGGGACAGTAGGAGTAGGACTAGCGGAGGGAACACAGATACGCAGTATTTT. This translates into CANRDSRSRTSGGNTDTQYF.

V is TRBV7-2 and J is TRBJ2-5; D possibly corresponds to TRBD1 (6 bases). Germline lookup yields CDR1 SGHTA and CDR2 FQGNSA. With 0 bases removed from V and 9 bases from J, the gap between germline ends came to 14 bases. The CDR3 runs 14 residues. The CDR3 sequence is CASSLAGAGLSQYF. The CDR3 coding sequence is TGTGCCAGCAGCTTAGCGGGGGCAGGGCTTTCCCAGTACTTC.

The V gene is TRBV11-3, the J gene TRBJ2-1; 9 positions agree with TRBD1. The ends lost 5 bases at V and 5 bases at J; junction bases unmatched: 7. The CDR3 is 15 amino acids. Germline loops: CDR1 SGHNT, CDR2 YENEEA. The CDR3 spells CASSPRDRANNEQFF. The CDR3 region has the DNA TGTGCCAGCAGCCCTAGGGACAGGGCTAACAATGAGCAGTTCTTC.

This clone was recorded a few times. The rearrangement joins TRBV5-8 to TRBJ1-5; maybe TRBD1 (5 bases). Germline CDR1 SGHTS, CDR2 YDEGEE. The V gene lost 9 bases and the J gene lost 3 bases, with 22 bases spanning the gap. The CDR3 totals 16 residues. Written as DNA, the CDR3 is TGTGCCACCACAGGAGTCGGGGGGGGGTCCAATCAGCCCCAGCATTTT. It codes for CATTGVGGGSNQPQHF. Full variable domain (rest looked up from reference TRBV5-8 and TRBJ1-5): EAGVTQSPTHLIKTRGQQATLRCSPISGHTSVYWYQQALGLGLQFLLWYDEGEERNRGNFPPRFSGRQFPNYSSELNVNALELEDSALYLCATTGVGGGSNQPQHFGDGTRLSIL.

This clone was counted once. CDR3 amino acids: CASSLVATGRDYGYTF. The CDR3 bases are TGTGCCAGCAGTTTGGTTGCGACAGGGCGGGACTATGGCTACACCTTC. The V and J genes are TRBV28 and TRBJ1-2; 7 bases are shared with TRBD1. Germline CDR1 and CDR2: MDHEN and SYDVKM. Trimming removed 3 bases from V and 3 bases from J; junction bases left unmatched: 10. The CDR3 sequence is 16 residues long.

V and J are TRBV27 and TRBJ2-3, with 12 bases lining up with TRBD2. CDR3 size: 16 residues. Germline V CDR1 and CDR2: MNHEY, SMNVEV (reference sequence). V shed 5 bases and J 7 bases; nucleotides not matched to a gene: 10. The CDR3 coding sequence is TGTGCCAGCAGTATGGGACTAGCGGGCCCTCAGAATACGCAGTATTTT. Translated, it gives CASSMGLAGPQNTQYF.

The genes are TRBV30 and TRBJ1-1; no firm D call. Trimming left V 4 bases short and J 5 bases short, with 8 bases between. The CDR3 length is 11 residues. Per the germline V gene, CDR1 is GTSNPN and CDR2 is SVGIG (reference sequence). The chain's CDR3 is CAWTGRTEAFF. CDR3 bases: TGTGCCTGGACCGGGAGGACTGAAGCTTTCTTT.

The chain uses TRBV29-1 and TRBJ2-5; no reliable D call. Trimming removed 5 bases at V and 5 bases at J, with 15 bases between. The V gene's germline CDR1 is SQVTM and CDR2 ANQGSEA. This CDR3 spans 13 amino acids. CDR3 residues: CSVYTLMGETQYF. CDR3 coding DNA: TGCAGCGTTTACACCCTCATGGGGGAGACCCAGTACTTC. Supplemented by reference TRBV29-1 and TRBJ2-5, the full variable domain reads SAVISQKPSRDICQRGTSLTIQCQVDSQVTMMFWYRQQPGQSLTLIATANQGSEATYESGFVIDKFPISRPNLTFSTLTVSNMSPEDSSIYLCSVYTLMGETQYFGPGTRLLVL.